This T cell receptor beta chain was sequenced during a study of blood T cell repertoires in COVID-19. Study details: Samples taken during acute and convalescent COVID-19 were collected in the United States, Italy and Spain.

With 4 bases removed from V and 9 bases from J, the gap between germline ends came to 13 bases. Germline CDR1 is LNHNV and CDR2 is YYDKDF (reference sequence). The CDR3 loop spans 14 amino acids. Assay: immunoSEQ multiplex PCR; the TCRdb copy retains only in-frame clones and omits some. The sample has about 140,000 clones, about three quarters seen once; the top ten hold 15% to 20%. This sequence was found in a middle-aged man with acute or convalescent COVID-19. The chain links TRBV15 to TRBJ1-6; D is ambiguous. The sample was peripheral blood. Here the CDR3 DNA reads TGTGCCACCAGCAAACGGGAGGCTAGTTCACCCCTCCACTTT. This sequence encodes CATSKREASSPLHF.